The 2 T cell receptor beta chains in this list originate from one sample, sequenced in a study of STAT5B mutations in CD4+ large granular lymphocyte leukemia. Some clones are missing from TCRdb's copy, which holds only in-frame ones; the method was immunoSEQ multiplex PCR. The repertoire holds about 30,000 clones, with more than 60% as singletons. Material: CD4+ T cells from blood buffy coats. The receptors shown here come from a human donor in good health.

The sample holds a few counts of this clone. This chain connects TRBV27 to TRBJ2-1; TRBD2 aligns across 10 bases. The CDR3 sequence is 17 residues long. V was pared by 2 bases and J by 10 bases, with 14 bases of the junction left unmatched. Germline CDR1 reads MNHEY; CDR2 reads SMNVEV (reference sequence). CDR3 protein: CASSLKAPSGGGWEQFF. The CDR3 nucleotides read TGTGCCAGCAGTTTAAAGGCCCCTAGCGGGGGCGGATGGGAGCAGTTCTTC.

The CDR3 region is CASNVETNYGYTF. In DNA, the CDR3 is TGTGCCAGCAATGTCGAAACTAACTATGGCTACACCTTC. This sequence joins TRBV2 and TRBJ1-2; D remains unclear. V was clipped by 7 bases and J by 0 bases, with 9 bases between them. Germline CDR1 SNHLY, CDR2 FYNNEI. The CDR3 has 13 amino acids.